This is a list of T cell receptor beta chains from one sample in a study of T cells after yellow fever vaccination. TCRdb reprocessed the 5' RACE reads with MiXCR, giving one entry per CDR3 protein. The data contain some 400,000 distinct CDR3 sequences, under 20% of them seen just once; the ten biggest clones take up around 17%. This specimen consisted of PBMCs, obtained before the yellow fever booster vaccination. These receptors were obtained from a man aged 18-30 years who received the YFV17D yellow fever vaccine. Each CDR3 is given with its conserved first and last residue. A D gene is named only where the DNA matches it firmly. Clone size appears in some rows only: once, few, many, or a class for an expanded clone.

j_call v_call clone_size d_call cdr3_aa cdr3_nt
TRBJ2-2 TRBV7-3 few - CASSLNPLGTLARELFF TGTGCCAGCAGCTTAAATCCACTTGGGACTCTCGCGAGGGAGCTGTTTTTT
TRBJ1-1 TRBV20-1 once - CSARDPRGVGTEAFF TGCAGTGCTAGAGATCCGCGGGGGGTAGGGACTGAAGCTTTCTTT
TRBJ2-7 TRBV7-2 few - CASSFGGAYEQYF TGTGCCAGCAGCTTCGGCGGGGCCTACGAGCAGTACTTC
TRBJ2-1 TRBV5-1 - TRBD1 CASHETGAEGEQFF TGCGCCAGCCACGAGACAGGGGCAGAGGGTGAGCAGTTCTTC
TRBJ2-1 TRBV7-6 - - CASSPAQGPYNEQFF TGTGCCAGCAGCCCCGCCCAGGGCCCTTACAATGAGCAGTTCTTC
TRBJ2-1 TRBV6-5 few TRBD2 CASSYRGGTYNEQFF TGTGCCAGCAGTTACCGCGGGGGAACCTACAATGAGCAGTTCTTC
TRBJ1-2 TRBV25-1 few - CASSEYGGRVYGYTF TGTGCCAGCAGTGAATATGGGGGCAGAGTCTATGGCTACACCTTC
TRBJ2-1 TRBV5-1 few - CASSPEGVSYNEQFF TGCGCCAGCAGCCCGGAGGGTGTATCCTACAATGAGCAGTTCTTC
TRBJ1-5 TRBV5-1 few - CASSPDGNQPQHF TGCGCCAGCAGCCCGGACGGGAATCAGCCCCAGCATTTT
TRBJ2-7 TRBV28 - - CASRPGVAYEQYF TGTGCCAGCAGACCGGGGGTGGCCTACGAGCAGTACTTC
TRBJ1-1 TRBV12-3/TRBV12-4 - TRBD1 CASSLARTGKAFF TGTGCCAGCAGTTTAGCACGGACAGGGAAAGCTTTCTTT
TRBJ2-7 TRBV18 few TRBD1 CASSPLDRGYEQYF TGTGCCAGCTCACCCCTGGACAGGGGCTACGAGCAGTACTTC
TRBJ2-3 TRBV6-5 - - CASSYSSSGADTQYF TGTGCCAGCAGTTACTCCAGCTCGGGCGCGGATACGCAGTATTTT
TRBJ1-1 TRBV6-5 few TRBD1 CASSYDRGANTEAFF TGTGCCAGCAGTTACGACAGGGGGGCGAACACTGAAGCTTTCTTT
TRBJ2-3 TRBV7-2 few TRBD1 CASSLASGGVDTQYF TGTGCCAGCAGCTTAGCCTCAGGGGGCGTAGATACGCAGTATTTT
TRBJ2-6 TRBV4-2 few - CASSQERRWAASSGANVLTF TGTGCCAGCAGCCAAGAAAGGCGCTGGGCCGCTAGCTCTGGGGCCAACGTCCTGACTTTC
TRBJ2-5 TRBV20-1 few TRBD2 CSAEERGRQETQYF TGCAGTGCTGAAGAGCGGGGGCGCCAAGAGACCCAGTACTTC
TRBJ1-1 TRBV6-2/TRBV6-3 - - CASPRGLGSDTEAFF TGTGCCAGCCCACGGGGGCTCGGGTCAGACACTGAAGCTTTCTTT
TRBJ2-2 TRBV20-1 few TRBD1 CSARGDRGRLGTGELFF TGCAGTGCTAGAGGGGACAGGGGCCGATTGGGCACCGGGGAGCTGTTTTTT